The 2 T cell receptor beta chains reported below all come from one sample, sequenced in a study of blood T cell repertoires in COVID-19. TCRdb's table, derived via immunoSEQ multiplex PCR, lists solely in-frame clones and lacks some. The data contain about 150,000 clones, almost 85% of them seen just once; the ten biggest clones take up approximately 3.6%. Sequencing used PBMCs or T cells enriched from blood (not recorded which). These receptors all stem from a woman in her forties or fifties with acute COVID-19.

This chain joins TRBV24-1 and TRBJ1-1, with D unclear. The CDR3 runs 13 residues. Germline values: CDR1 KGHDR, CDR2 SFDVKD. The germline V and J ends were trimmed by 7 bases and 1 base, with 9 bases remaining between them. The DNA of the CDR3 is TGTGCCACCAGGGGAGGTCCGAACACTGAAGCTTTCTTT. Its translation is CATRGGPNTEAFF.

The chain uses TRBV4-3 and TRBJ1-1; 9 nucleotides match TRBD1. The CDR3 covers 16 residues. J lost 4 bases, V lost 1 base, and 7 bases had no gene match. CDR1 and CDR2 from the germline V gene are LGHNA and YSLEER. The DNA of the CDR3 is TGCGCCAGCAGCCAAGCGGGGACAGGGAGGGGCACTGAAGCTTTCTTT. This translates into CASSQAGTGRGTEAFF.